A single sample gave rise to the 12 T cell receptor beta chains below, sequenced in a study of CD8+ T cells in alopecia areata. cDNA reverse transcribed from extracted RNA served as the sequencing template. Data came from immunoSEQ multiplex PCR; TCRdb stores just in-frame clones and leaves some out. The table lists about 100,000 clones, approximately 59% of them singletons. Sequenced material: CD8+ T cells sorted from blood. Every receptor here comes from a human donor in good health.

The CDR3 protein is CASSLEKQMFF. CDR3 nucleotides: TGTGCCAGCAGTCTGGAGAAGCAGATGTTCTTC. The chain recombines TRBV6-5 with TRBJ2-1; D unclear. V lost 5 bases, J lost 15 bases, and 14 bases lay in between. The CDR3 extends over 11 amino acids. Germline CDR1 is MNHEY and CDR2 is SVGAGI.

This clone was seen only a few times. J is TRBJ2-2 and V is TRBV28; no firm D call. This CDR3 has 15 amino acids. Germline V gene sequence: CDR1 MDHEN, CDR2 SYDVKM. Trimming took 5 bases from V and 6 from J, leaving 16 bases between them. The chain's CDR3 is CASSPPDYRPGELFF. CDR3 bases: TGTGCCAGCAGTCCCCCCGATTACCGGCCCGGGGAGCTGTTTTTT.

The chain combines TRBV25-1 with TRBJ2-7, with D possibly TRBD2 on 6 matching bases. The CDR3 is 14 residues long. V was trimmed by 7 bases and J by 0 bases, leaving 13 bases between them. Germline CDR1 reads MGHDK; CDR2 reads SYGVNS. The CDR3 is CASMFSGSSYEQYF. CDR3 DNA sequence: TGTGCCAGCATGTTTAGCGGTAGCTCCTACGAGCAGTACTTC.

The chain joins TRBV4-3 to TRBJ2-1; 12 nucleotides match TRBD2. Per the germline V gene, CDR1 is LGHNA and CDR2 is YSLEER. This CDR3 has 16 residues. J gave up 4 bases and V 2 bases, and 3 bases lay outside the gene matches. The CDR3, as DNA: TGCGCCAGCAGCCAAACTAGCGGGGGGTCATACAATGAGCAGTTCTTC. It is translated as CASSQTSGGSYNEQFF.

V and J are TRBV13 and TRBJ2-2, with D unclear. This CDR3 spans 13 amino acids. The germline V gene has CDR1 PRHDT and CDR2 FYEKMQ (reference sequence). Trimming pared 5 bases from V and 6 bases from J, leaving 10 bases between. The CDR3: CASSKTRAGELFF. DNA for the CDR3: TGTGCCAGCAGCAAAACTCGCGCCGGGGAGCTGTTTTTT.

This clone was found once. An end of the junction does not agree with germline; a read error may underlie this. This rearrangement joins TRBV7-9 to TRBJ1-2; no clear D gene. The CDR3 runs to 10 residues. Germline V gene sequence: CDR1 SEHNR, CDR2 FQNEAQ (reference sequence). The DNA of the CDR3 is TGTGCCAACAGCTTACCAAAAAGAACCTTC. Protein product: CANSLPKRTF.

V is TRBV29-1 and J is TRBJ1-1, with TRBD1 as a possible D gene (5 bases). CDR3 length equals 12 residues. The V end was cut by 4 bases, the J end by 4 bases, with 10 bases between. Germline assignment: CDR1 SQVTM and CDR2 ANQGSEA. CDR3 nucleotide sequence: TGCAGCGTTGCCCCAGGGACCACTGAAGCTTTCTTT. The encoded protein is CSVAPGTTEAFF.

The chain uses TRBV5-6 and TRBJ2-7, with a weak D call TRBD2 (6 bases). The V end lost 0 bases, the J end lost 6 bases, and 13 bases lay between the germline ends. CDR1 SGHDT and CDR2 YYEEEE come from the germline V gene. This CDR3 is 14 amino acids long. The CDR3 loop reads CASSLGLGGTEQYF. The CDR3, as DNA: TGTGCCAGCAGCTTGGGCCTGGGGGGAACCGAGCAGTACTTC.

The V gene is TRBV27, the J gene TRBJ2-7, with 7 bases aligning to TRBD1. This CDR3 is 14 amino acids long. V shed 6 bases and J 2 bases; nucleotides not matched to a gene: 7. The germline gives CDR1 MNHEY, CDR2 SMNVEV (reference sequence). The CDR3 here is CASRDRVNPYEQYF. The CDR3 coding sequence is TGTGCCAGCAGAGACAGGGTTAACCCCTACGAGCAGTACTTC.

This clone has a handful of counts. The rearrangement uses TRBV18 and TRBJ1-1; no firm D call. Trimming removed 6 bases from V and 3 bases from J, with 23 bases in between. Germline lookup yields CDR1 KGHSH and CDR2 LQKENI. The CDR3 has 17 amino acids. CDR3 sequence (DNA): TGTGCCAGCTCCGGGTCCTTTGGAGAGTCTATTTACACTGAAGCTTTCTTT. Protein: CASSGSFGESIYTEAFF. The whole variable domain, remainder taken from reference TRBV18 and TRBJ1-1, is NAGVMQNPRHLVRRRGQEARLRCSPMKGHSHVYWYRQLPEEGLKFMVYLQKENIIDESGMPKERFSAEFPKEGPSILRIQQVVRGDSAAYFCASSGSFGESIYTEAFFGQGTRLTVV.

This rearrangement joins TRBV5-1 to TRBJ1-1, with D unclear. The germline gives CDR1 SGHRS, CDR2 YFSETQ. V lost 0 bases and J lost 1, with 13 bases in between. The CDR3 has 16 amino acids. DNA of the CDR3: TGCGCCAGCAGCTTGGATCTGGGATGGCCGAACACTGAAGCTTTCTTT. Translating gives CASSLDLGWPNTEAFF. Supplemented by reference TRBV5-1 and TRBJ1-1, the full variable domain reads KAGVTQTPRYLIKTRGQQVTLSCSPISGHRSVSWYQQTPGQGLQFLFEYFSETQRNKGNFPGRFSGRQFSNSRSEMNVSTLELGDSALYLCASSLDLGWPNTEAFFGQGTRLTVV.

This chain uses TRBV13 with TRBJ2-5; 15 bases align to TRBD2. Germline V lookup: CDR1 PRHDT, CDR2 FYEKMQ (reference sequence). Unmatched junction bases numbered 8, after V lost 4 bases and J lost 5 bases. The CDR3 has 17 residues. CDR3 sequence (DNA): TGTGCCAGCAGCTCCCCCGGGACTAGCGGGGGGTCGGAGACCCAGTACTTC. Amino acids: CASSSPGTSGGSETQYF.